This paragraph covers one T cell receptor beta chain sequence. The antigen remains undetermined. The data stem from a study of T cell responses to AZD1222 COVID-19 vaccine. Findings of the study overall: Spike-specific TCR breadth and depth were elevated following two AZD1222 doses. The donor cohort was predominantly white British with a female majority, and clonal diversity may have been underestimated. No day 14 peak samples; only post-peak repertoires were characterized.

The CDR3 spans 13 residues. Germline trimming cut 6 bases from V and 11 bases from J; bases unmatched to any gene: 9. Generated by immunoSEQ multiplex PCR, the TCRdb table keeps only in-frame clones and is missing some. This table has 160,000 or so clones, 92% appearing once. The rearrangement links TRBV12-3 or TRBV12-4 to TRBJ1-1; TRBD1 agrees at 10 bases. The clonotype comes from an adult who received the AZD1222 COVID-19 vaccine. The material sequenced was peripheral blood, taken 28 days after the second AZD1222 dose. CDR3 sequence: CASSGGQGRRAFF. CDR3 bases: TGTGCCAGCAGCGGGGGACAGGGGCGCCGGGCTTTCTTT.